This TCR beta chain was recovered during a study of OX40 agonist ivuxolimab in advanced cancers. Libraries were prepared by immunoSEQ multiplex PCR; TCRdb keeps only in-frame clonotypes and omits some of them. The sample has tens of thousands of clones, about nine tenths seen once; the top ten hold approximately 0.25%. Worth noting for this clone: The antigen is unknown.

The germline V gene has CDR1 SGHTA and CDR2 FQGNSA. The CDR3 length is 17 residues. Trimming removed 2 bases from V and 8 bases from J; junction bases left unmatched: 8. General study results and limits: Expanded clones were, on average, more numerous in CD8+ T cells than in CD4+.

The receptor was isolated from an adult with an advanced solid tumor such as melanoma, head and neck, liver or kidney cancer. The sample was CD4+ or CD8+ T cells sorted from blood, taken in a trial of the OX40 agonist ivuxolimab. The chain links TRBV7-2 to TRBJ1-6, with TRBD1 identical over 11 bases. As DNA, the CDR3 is TGTGCCAGCAGCTTATATCACGGGACAGGGGGAGATTCACCCCTCCACTTT. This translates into CASSLYHGTGGDSPLHF.